Sequencing of this TCR beta chain was carried out in a study of blood T cell repertoires in COVID-19 (dated by TCRdb to about 2020). As for the study more broadly: Samples covering the acute and convalescent phases of COVID-19 were provided by collaborators in the United States, Italy and Spain. Where HLA class I and class II types were available, the types were taken from metadata supplied by the sample provider, not from assay-based typing. The repertoires were released in a freely available public database meant as a resource for research on the immune response to SARS-CoV-2. The material from the prospective study consisted of cDNA or gDNA derived from T cells, B-cell-depleted T cells, or PBMCs. The dataset comprised deeply sampled blood TCRbeta repertoires from subjects exposed to, actively infected with, or recovered from COVID-19. Samples came from the ongoing ImmuneRACE study (first 160 participants) plus 1,254 subjects from 6 global collaborators. A de-identified subject ID, COVID-19 status, age in years and sex were almost always included in the sample metadata.

The full study reports these points: The amount of clinical and demographic metadata varied by source and participant and was provided uncurated.

The germline V gene (reference sequence) sets CDR1 to LGHDT and CDR2 to YNNKEL. V gives up 4 bases and J gives up 7 bases, and the segment between their germline ends measures 10 bases. The CDR3 covers 12 residues, taking in both the cysteine and the phenylalanine. Kept here is only the CDR3 DNA, which spans 36 bases and is read in frame from base 1. Whole blood was collected in K2EDTA tubes by collaborating institutions according to the institutions' own protocols. For TCRbeta analysis, collaborator samples were shipped as frozen whole blood, as isolated PBMCs, or as DNA extracted from either sample type. With respect to this clone: No cognate antigen has been identified for it. Base quality data are lacking; no much larger clone is found one base away.

The immunoSEQ Assay, a bias-controlled multiplex PCR, was used to amplify TCRbeta CDR3 regions from genomic DNA. As for how the authors treated the data: Nucleated cell counts per sample were estimated from amplification of reference gene primers within the assay. To quantify the absolute abundance of each unique TCRbeta CDR3 rearrangement, sequence reads were collapsed and filtered. For each sample, productive Simpson clonality was calculated by taking the square root of Simpson's diversity index across productive rearrangements. The table comes from immuneACCESS by way of TCRdb, which keeps in-frame sequences with V and J called. Part of the clones is missing from these tables; in studies checked, under half for an unresolved V gene and the rest for unknown reasons. V, J and clone size derive from that table, while D and trimming were established from the DNA sequence. A total of about 440,000 clones appear in this sample, approximately 90% of them only once. Approximately 4.5% of the sample comes from the top ten.

The chain uses TRBV3-1 (or the pseudogene TRBV3-2) and TRBJ1-2, with the D gene uncertain. This clonotype originated in a woman aged 25-40 years with acute or convalescent COVID-19. Source material: peripheral blood. The DNA sequence is TGTGCCAGCAGCCTAGCGGAGAGTGGCTACACCTTC. Its protein reads: CASSLAESGYTF.